This T cell receptor (beta chain) came from a study of T-cell memory formation after mild COVID-19. Study context: In these data, TCR clusters were largely donor specific.

With 2 bases clipped from V and 6 bases from J, the junction kept 7 bases outside the gene matches. The germline V gene encodes CDR1 DFQATT and CDR2 SNEGSKA (reference sequence). The CDR3 has 13 residues. TCRdb re-called the 5' RACE reads through MiXCR, storing one row per CDR3 protein. The table records around 200,000 distinct CDR3 sequences, 25% to 35% of them present only once. The J gene is TRBJ2-7, the V gene TRBV20-1, with TRBD1 identical over 7 bases. Sequencing was carried out using PBMCs or a T cell subset sorted from them (not recorded which). This TCR was recovered from an adult woman who had mild COVID-19 (a few samples of this study predate the infection). Cell type and time point are not known. CDR3 amino acids: CSARRRQGGEQYF. The CDR3 region has the DNA TGCAGTGCTAGAAGGCGACAGGGCGGCGAGCAGTACTTC.